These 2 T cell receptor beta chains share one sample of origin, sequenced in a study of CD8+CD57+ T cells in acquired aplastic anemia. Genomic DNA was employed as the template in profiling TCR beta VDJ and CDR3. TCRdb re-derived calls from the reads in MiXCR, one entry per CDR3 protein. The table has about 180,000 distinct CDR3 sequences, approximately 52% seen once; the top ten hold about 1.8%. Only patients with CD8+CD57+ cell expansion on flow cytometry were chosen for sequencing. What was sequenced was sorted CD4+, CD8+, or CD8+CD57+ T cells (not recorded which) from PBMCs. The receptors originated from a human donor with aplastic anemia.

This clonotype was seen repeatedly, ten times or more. The CDR3 is CASSLGLAIYEQYF. The DNA for the CDR3 is TGTGCCAGCAGCTTGGGACTAGCTATCTACGAGCAGTACTTC. The rearrangement links TRBV7-2 to TRBJ2-7; 9 positions match TRBD2. The V and J ends lost 3 bases and 3 bases, in that order; junction bases with no gene match: 3. Germline CDR1 SGHTA, CDR2 FQGNSA. The CDR3 loop spans 14 amino acids.

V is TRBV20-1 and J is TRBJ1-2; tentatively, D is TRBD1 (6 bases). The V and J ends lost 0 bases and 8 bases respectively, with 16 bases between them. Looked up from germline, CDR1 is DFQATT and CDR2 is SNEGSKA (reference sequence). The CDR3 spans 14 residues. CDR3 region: CSARDLGALEGYTF. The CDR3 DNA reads TGCAGTGCTAGAGATTTGGGGGCGCTAGAGGGCTACACCTTC.